This T cell receptor (beta chain) was found in a study of cytomegalovirus exposure and HLA in healthy donors. The study ran its PCR with 60 Vbeta and 13 Jbeta primers. Using immunoSEQ multiplex PCR, the repertoire was profiled, and TCRdb retains in-frame clones only, with some absent. The sample carries under 150,000 clones, over 65% recorded once. A note on this clone: Its antigen is still unknown.

Findings and limits, study-wide: Follow-up analysis found HLA locus-dependent TCR association rates, highest for DRB1 and lowest for HLA-C. By a later analysis, the bulk of CMV-associated TCR beta chains appeared HLA-restricted. Previous analysis showed most TCR beta V segments were productive about 90% or about 30% of the time. Many donors shared some public TCRs, even though most TCR sequences were rare.

CDR3 length: 16 residues. Looked up from germline, CDR1 is MNHEY and CDR2 is SMNVEV (reference sequence). Trimming cost V 5 bases and J 3 bases, with 20 bases left between them. Material for sequencing was PBMCs. The chain links TRBV27 to TRBJ2-7; weak D call: TRBD2 (6 bases). The receptor comes from a male donor in good health and CMV-seronegative. This CDR3 reads CASSAFMIAEGYEQYF. The CDR3 DNA reads as TGTGCCAGCAGTGCCTTCATGATAGCGGAGGGCTACGAGCAGTACTTC.